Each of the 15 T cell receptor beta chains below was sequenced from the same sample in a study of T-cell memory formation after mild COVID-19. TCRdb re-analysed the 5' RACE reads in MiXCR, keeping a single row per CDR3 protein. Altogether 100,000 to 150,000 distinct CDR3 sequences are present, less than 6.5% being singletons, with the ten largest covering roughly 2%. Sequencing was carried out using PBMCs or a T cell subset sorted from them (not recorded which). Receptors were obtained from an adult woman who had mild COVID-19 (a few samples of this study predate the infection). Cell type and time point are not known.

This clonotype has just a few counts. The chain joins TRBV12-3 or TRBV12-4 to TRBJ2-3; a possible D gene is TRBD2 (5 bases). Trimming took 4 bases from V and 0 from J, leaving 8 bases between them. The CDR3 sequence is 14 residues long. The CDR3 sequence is CASSYGGSTDTQYF. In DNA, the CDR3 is TGTGCCAGCAGTTATGGCGGGAGCACAGATACGCAGTATTTT.

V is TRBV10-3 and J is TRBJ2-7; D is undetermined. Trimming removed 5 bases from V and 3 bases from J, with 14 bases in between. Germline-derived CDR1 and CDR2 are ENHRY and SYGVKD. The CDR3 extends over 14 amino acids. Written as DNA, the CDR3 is TGTGCCATCAGTTCTCGGACGAGCCACTACGAGCAGTACTTC. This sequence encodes CAISSRTSHYEQYF.

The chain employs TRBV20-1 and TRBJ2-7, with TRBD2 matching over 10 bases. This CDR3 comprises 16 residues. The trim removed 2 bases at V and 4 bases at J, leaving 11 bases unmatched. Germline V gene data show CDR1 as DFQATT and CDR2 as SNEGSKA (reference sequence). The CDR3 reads CSARSIAGGRRYEQYF. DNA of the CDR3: TGCAGTGCTAGATCCATAGCGGGGGGTAGGAGATACGAGCAGTACTTC.

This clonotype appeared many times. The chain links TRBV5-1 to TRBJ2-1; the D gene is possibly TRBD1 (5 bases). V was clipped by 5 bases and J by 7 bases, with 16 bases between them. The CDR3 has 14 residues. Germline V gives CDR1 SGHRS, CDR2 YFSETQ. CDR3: CASRDTGGVNEQFF. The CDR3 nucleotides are TGCGCCAGCAGGGATACAGGTGGGGTGAATGAGCAGTTCTTC.

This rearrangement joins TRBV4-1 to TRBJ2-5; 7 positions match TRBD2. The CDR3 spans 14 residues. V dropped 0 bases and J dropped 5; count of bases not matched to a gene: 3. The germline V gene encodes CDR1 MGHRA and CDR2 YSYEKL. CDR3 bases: TGCGCCAGCAGCCAAGATCCCGGGAGGGAGACCCAGTACTTC. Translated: CASSQDPGRETQYF.

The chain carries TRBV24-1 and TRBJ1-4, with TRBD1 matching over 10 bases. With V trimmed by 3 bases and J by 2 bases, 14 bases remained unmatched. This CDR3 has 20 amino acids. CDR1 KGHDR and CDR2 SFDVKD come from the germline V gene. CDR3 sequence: CATSDPPPGQGYLTNEKLFF. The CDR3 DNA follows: TGTGCCACCAGTGATCCTCCGCCGGGACAGGGGTACCTCACTAATGAAAAACTGTTTTTT.

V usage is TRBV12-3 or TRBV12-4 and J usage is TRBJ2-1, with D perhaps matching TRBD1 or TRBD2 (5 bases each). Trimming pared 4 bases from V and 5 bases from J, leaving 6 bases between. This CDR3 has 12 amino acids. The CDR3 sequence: CASSWDHNEQFF. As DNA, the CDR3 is TGTGCCAGCAGTTGGGACCACAATGAGCAGTTCTTC.

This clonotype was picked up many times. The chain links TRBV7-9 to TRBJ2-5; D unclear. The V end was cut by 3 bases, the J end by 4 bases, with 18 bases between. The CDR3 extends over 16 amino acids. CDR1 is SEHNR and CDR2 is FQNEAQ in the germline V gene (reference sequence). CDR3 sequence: CASSLSFVSPRETQYF. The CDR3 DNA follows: TGTGCCAGCAGCTTGAGTTTCGTGTCCCCACGAGAGACCCAGTACTTC.

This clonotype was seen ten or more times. CDR3 sequence: CSARTLRRGQTDTQYF. DNA of the CDR3: TGCAGTGCTAGAACCCTCCGCAGGGGGCAAACAGATACGCAGTATTTT. The V gene is TRBV20-1, the J gene TRBJ2-3, with 8 bases lining up with TRBD1. V lost 2 bases and J lost 3; bases outside the gene matches: 10. Germline lookup yields CDR1 DFQATT and CDR2 SNEGSKA (reference sequence). This CDR3 has 16 residues.

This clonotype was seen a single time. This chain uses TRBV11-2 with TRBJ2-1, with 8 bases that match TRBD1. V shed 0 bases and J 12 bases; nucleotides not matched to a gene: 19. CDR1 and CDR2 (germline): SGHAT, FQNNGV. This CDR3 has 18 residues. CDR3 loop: CASSLDPSPVSGGDGQFF. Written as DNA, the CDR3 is TGTGCCAGCAGCTTAGATCCAAGTCCCGTTTCAGGGGGCGACGGGCAGTTCTTC.

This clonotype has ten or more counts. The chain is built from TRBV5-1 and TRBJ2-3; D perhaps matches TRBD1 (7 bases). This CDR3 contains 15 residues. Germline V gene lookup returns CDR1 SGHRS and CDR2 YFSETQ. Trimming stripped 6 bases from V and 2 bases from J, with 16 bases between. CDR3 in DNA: TGCGCCAGCAAAGGGGGGACAGTCCTCACAGATACGCAGTATTTT. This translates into CASKGGTVLTDTQYF. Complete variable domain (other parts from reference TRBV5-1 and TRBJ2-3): KAGVTQTPRYLIKTRGQQVTLSCSPISGHRSVSWYQQTPGQGLQFLFEYFSETQRNKGNFPGRFSGRQFSNSRSEMNVSTLELGDSALYLCASKGGTVLTDTQYFGPGTRLTVL.

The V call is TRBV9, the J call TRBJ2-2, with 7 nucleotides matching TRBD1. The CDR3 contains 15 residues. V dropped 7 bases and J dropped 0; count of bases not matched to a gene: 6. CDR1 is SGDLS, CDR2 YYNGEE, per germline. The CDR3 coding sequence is TGTGCCAGCCGAGACAGGGCTTCGAACACCGGGGAGCTGTTTTTT. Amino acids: CASRDRASNTGELFF.

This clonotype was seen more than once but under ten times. The CDR3 DNA follows: TGCAGCGTGAATCGGGGGAGGGACTATGGCTACACCTTC. Its protein product is CSVNRGRDYGYTF. The chain employs TRBV29-1 and TRBJ1-2, with D possibly being TRBD1 (5 bases). CDR3 length: 13 amino acids. Germline V gene data show CDR1 as SQVTM and CDR2 as ANQGSEA. V was cut by 6 bases and J by 3 bases, with 14 bases left in between.

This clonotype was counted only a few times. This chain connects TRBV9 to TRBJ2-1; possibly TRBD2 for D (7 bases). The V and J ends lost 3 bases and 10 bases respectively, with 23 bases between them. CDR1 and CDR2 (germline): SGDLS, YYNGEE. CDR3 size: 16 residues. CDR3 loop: CASSAGGGLVVGEQFF. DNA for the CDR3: TGTGCCAGCAGCGCGGGGGGCGGGTTGGTTGTGGGAGAGCAGTTCTTC. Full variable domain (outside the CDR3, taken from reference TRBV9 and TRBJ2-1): DSGVTQTPKHLITATGQRVTLRCSPRSGDLSVYWYQQSLDQGLQFLIQYYNGEERAKGNILERFSAQQFPDLHSELNLSSLELGDSALYFCASSAGGGLVVGEQFFGPGTRLTVL.

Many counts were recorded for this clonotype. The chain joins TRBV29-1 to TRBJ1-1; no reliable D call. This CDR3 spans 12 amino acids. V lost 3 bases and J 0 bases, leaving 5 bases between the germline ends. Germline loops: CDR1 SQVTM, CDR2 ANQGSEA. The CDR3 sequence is CSVDPVNTEAFF. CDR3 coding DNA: TGCAGCGTTGACCCGGTGAACACTGAAGCTTTCTTT.